One T cell receptor beta chain is described in this entry. No antigen is known for it. No per-base quality is available; no much larger clone lies one base away. This sample was included in a study of cytomegalovirus exposure and HLA in healthy donors (dated by TCRdb to 2017 to 2019). Regarding the complete study: In an earlier analysis of some 610 of the donors, about 270 Gb of sequence data and 100 million or so unique TCR beta sequences from some 170 million T cells were reported. Donor age, sex, ethnicity and CMV serostatus were collected together with the repertoire data. The aim of the study was to test whether cataloging public T cell receptors could identify signatures of past pathogen exposure. In a later genetic analysis, genome-wide SNP genotypes for about 65% of the 666 donors were used, and that subset was treated as a discovery cohort. Every discovery cohort repertoire had been produced on one sequencing platform. Among the roughly 400 genotyped donors, around 81% belonged to the genetic ancestry cluster associated with self-reported Caucasian donors. Roughly 310 gigabases of sequencing data and approximately 93 million unique TCR sequences were included in an early release covering about 600 HLA-typed donors. Typing coverage varied by locus: roughly 620-640 donors for A, B, C, DRB1 and DQB1; under 550 for DQA1; nearly 610 for DPA1; around 490 for DPB1. Roughly five DR-DQ haplotypes were treated as single units for association and clustering because of strong linkage in the cohort. HLA typing included class I and class II loci at four-digit resolution. The T cell repertoires of some 670 subjects were profiled by immunosequencing and related to cytomegalovirus serostatus. To study patterns of TCR occurrence, a later analysis re-analyzed previously published TCR beta repertoires from 550 to 800 donors and added high-resolution HLA genotyping. In an earlier analysis of several hundred of the donors, high-throughput TCR beta sequencing was used to judge whether each TCR beta V gene segment behaved as functional or pseudogenic. On average, around 240,000 unique TCR beta nucleotide sequences were sequenced per donor among 398 genotyped donors of the cohort, with roughly 18% of those sequences being non-productive. High-throughput TCR immunosequencing, statistical association of individual TCRs with disease status, and machine learning were combined to predict cytomegalovirus infection status. In the later analysis, no new phenotypic data were used to find candidate immune exposures; instead, reliance was placed on TCR beta sequences and their occurrence across donors. Besides the first cohort of some 670 subjects, a separate validation cohort made up of around 120 different subjects was used.

Library method: the immunoSEQ multiplex PCR assay. For the multiplex PCR, a mixture combining 60 forward primers for TCR Vbeta segments and 13 reverse primers for TCR Jbeta segments was used. The CDR3 region of rearranged TCR beta genes was amplified from genomic DNA by a multiplex PCR assay. The Illumina HiSeq System was used to sequence the amplified TCR beta libraries as 87-base-pair reads. The published analysis was carried out like this. A later analysis counted about 80 million unique TCR beta chains across the 500 to 850 repertoires, and roughly 9.9 million of these chains were shared by at least two donors. A nearest-neighbor algorithm error-corrected the raw reads and collapsed the reads into unique sequences, merging closely related sequences to remove PCR and sequencing errors. To assign V, D and J gene segments, CDR3 sequences were aligned to IMGT reference sequences. For a sequence to be retained, at least a six-nucleotide match to both a V gene segment and a J gene segment was required. A rearrangement counted as productive if the CDR3 had no stop codons and remained in frame with V and J, and every other rearrangement counted as non-productive. Following IMGT convention, CDR3 was defined as the stretch from the second conserved V-encoded cysteine to the conserved J-encoded phenylalanine. In an earlier analysis of approximately 590 of the donors, sequences lacking an unambiguous match to a single V gene segment were excluded. An earlier analysis of about 590 of the donors classified V segments as functional when productive rearrangements were above 56.7% and as segregating when the standard deviation between donors was above 5%. A statistical classification framework was developed to diagnose cytomegalovirus status using the catalog of TCR beta chain sequences. In a later analysis, V and J genes were assigned by comparing TCR nucleotide sequences against IMGT/GENE-DB human TR gene sequences. Using the TCRdist pipeline, a later analysis assigned CDR3 sequences along with most-parsimonious VDJ recombination scenarios. In a later analysis, each TCR beta chain was defined by its CDR3 amino acid sequence together with its V-gene family, and reads lacking a unique V-gene family were excluded. To address suspected cross-contamination and a sequencing artifact, a later analysis removed 592 highly shared, low-generation-probability nucleotide sequences. In a later analysis, a clonal expansion index for each public chain was calculated from normalized within-repertoire ranks of inferred template counts. A later analysis computed generation probabilities with a VDJ recombination model fitted to out-of-frame rearrangements, and checked the results against IGoR. Hypergeometric tests were used in a later analysis to score TCR-TCR, TCR-HLA and TCR-CMV co-occurrence, with a repertoire-size bias correction applied to the TCR pairs. In a later analysis, false discovery rates were estimated by permuting HLA or CMV assignments 20 times. A later analysis grouped co-occurring TCRs with DBSCAN, adding TCRdist sequence similarity when clustering within HLA-allele-positive subsets. For co-occurrence clustering, repertoires with fewer than 30,000 or more than 120,000 public chains were excluded, along with a handful of repertoires with anomalous nucleotide sharing. TCRdb stores this immuneACCESS table with in-frame sequences only. Part of the clones is absent; in the studies checked, under half of the shortfall reflects unresolved V genes, and no reason is known for the rest. That table furnishes V, J and clone size, whereas the DNA furnished D and trimming. Here the sample has 75,000 to 95,000 clones; approximately 66% occur a single time. Of the sample, under 4% falls within the top ten clones.

CDR1 and CDR2 (SQVTM, ANQGSEA) derive from the germline V gene. The V end loses 7 bases and the J end loses 3 bases, and a stretch of 15 bases separates them. The CDR3 numbers 13 residues from cysteine through phenylalanine. The retained sequence is limited to the CDR3, 39 bases, with the frame set at the first base. The cohort comprised under 700 healthy bone marrow donors. Cohort members were all nominally healthy when sampled, although unrecorded immune exposures were likely present. The donor tested CMV seronegative and was one of the 352 seronegative cohort members. A peripheral blood sample was provided by each donor, and peripheral blood mononuclear cells were used for TCR beta sequencing. Genomic DNA was extracted from the blood cell samples with the Qiagen DNeasy Blood Extraction Kit. What the research found in general, with its limitations: The sequencing pipeline was judged likely to have produced a cluster of highly shared sequence variants as a technical artifact. Compared with the approximately 670-donor mean, donors in an Asian-associated ancestry cluster had fewer N-insertions in productive TCRs, according to a later genetic analysis. The classifier was reported to diagnose cytomegalovirus status with high specificity and sensitivity in both the original and validation cohorts. Because counts were too low, seventeen rarely observed V segments, including chromosome 9 orphons, were left out of the earlier analysis of roughly 600 of the donors. The authors suggested that the approach could potentially be generalized to other disease states and immunological phenotypes. This cohort had only TCR beta chains sequenced, and the lack of alpha or paired-chain data limited which features could be detected. An earlier analysis of 450 to 750 of the donors showed that most TCR beta V segments appeared in productive rearrangements either about 87% or about 30% of the time, which broadly matched IMGT annotations. Linkage disequilibrium might explain the correlated functional status among segregating V segments, but an unknown experimental factor could not be excluded. A few of the identified cytomegalovirus-associated TCR beta chains were confirmed in vitro to be specific for cytomegalovirus antigens. Because HLA typing was missing for some donors at each locus, association tests included only the typed subset. The presence/absence analyses assumed that sequencing depth was roughly uniform across donors, and that assumption may not be true. In a later analysis, HLA-associated TCR beta chains showed more clonal expansion and lower generation probabilities than non-associated chains that were equally common. V-gene and J-gene trimming of TCR beta chains was associated with a missense DCLRE1C variant in a later genetic analysis, and the association was replicated in an independent cohort. Most CMV-associated TCR beta chains appeared to be HLA-restricted in a later analysis, and the HLA associations seemed to be driven largely by CMV exposure. Because the 87-base-pair reads could not distinguish some IMGT-functional V segments, including TRBV6-2 and TRBV6-3, those segments were excluded. While some public TCRs were present in many individuals, most TCR sequences turned up only very rarely across donors. The only immune exposure information available for the cohort was CMV serostatus. In the study, approximately 160 TCR beta chains were listed as associated with cytomegalovirus. A further reported finding was that TCR beta sequences accurately predicted the HLA-A and HLA-B alleles for most subjects in the first cohort. In a later analysis, the rate of TCR association differed among HLA loci, with DRB1 alleles having the most associated TCRs and HLA-C alleles having the fewest. In a later analysis, around 17,000 TCR beta sequences were associated with specific HLA alleles at a false discovery rate of 0.05. A later analysis reported that several top co-occurrence clusters appeared linked to parvovirus B19, influenza, CMV and Epstein-Barr virus. When HLA alleles, especially DR and DQ, strongly co-occurred, attributing TCR associations to individual alleles was difficult.

Sequencing was done on a sample of PBMCs. The sequence was obtained from a man under 40 in good health and CMV-seronegative. The V and J genes are TRBV29-1 and TRBJ1-1; TRBD1 is a weak D gene call, 5 bases matching. CDR3 loop: CSASAGGDTEAFF. The DNA sequence follows: TGCAGCGCTTCTGCCGGGGGGGACACTGAAGCTTTCTTT. Extended through the reference TRBV29-1 and TRBJ1-1 proteins, this CDR3 yields the full variable domain: SAVISQKPSRDICQRGTSLTIQCQVDSQVTMMFWYRQQPGQSLTLIATANQGSEATYESGFVIDKFPISRPNLTFSTLTVSNMSPEDSSIYLCSASAGGDTEAFFGQGTRLTVV.